These T cell receptor beta chains were read from a single sample in a study of cytomegalovirus exposure and HLA in healthy donors. Using immunoSEQ multiplex PCR, the repertoire was profiled, and TCRdb retains in-frame clones only, with some absent. Of approximately 200,000 clones detected, around 80% appear once; the ten largest clones hold 0.2% to 0.25%. Sequenced input: PBMCs. The receptors originated from a girl aged 2-10 years in good health and CMV-seronegative. The CDR3 runs from the conserved cysteine through the conserved F or W. D genes are given only for firm matches. The size field is filled for only some rows; it gives once, few, many or a size class.

V gene	D gene	J gene	clone size	CDR3 protein	CDR3 DNA
TRBV5-1	TRBD1	TRBJ1-1	few	CASSTGPTGTTEAFF	TGCGCCAGCAGCACGGGACCGACAGGGACCACTGAAGCTTTCTTT
TRBV6-5	TRBD1	TRBJ1-4	-	CASSYFSRQGGKLFF	TGTGCCAGCAGTTACTTTTCTCGACAGGGTGGGAAACTGTTTTTT
TRBV29-1	TRBD1	TRBJ1-2	-	CSVEAGGSYGYTF	TGCAGCGTTGAGGCAGGGGGCAGCTATGGCTACACCTTC
TRBV4-1	-	TRBJ2-7	-	CASSQGNMDEQYF	TGCGCCAGCAGCCAAGGTAACATGGACGAGCAGTACTTC
TRBV10-3	-	TRBJ1-2	-	CAISESLTRYTF	TGTGCCATCAGTGAGTCCCTGACTCGCTACACCTTC
TRBV5-6	-	TRBJ2-7	-	CASSRGPRASYEQYF	TGTGCCAGCAGCAGAGGGCCCAGAGCTTCCTACGAGCAGTACTTC
TRBV4-2	-	TRBJ1-1	-	CASSQNSGLINTEAFF	TGTGCCAGCAGCCAAAACTCCGGACTGATAAACACTGAAGCTTTCTTT
TRBV27	TRBD1	TRBJ1-2	once	CASSLSRGGDYGYTF	TGTGCCAGCAGTTTATCGAGAGGGGGCGACTATGGCTACACCTTC
TRBV6-1	TRBD2	TRBJ2-3	-	CASSGQLAGVFKADTQYF	TGTGCCAGCAGTGGGCAACTAGCGGGGGTGTTTAAAGCAGATACGCAGTATTTT
TRBV25-1	-	TRBJ2-2	-	CASSEVKEDTGELFF	TGTGCCAGCAGTGAAGTAAAGGAGGACACCGGGGAGCTGTTTTTT
TRBV25-1	-	TRBJ1-1	-	CASSPPGGGAEAFF	TGTGCCAGCAGTCCTCCCGGGGGGGGCGCTGAAGCTTTCTTT
TRBV7-8	TRBD2	TRBJ2-1	-	CASSLVGGRSQFF	TGTGCCAGCAGCTTAGTTGGCGGGAGAAGTCAGTTCTTC
TRBV11-2	-	TRBJ1-1	-	CASSLGSDTEAFF	TGTGCCAGCAGCTTAGGGTCGGACACTGAAGCTTTCTTT
TRBV23-1	TRBD1	TRBJ2-4	-	CASHQTDRGNQNIQYF	TGCGCCAGCCACCAGACGGACAGGGGTAATCAAAACATTCAGTACTTC
TRBV5-1	TRBD1	TRBJ2-1	-	CASSLTGVYNEQFF	TGCGCCAGCAGCTTGACAGGGGTATACAATGAGCAGTTCTTC
TRBV10-1	-	TRBJ2-7	once	CASSGDKRWEQYF	TGCGCCAGCAGCGGGGACAAAAGGTGGGAGCAGTACTTC
TRBV5-4	-	TRBJ2-1	-	CASSPARELAYNEQFF	TGTGCCAGCAGCCCCGCTAGGGAGTTAGCCTACAATGAGCAGTTCTTC
TRBV27	TRBD2	TRBJ2-3	-	CASSFSSGFGDTQYF	TGTGCCAGCAGCTTCTCTAGCGGGTTTGGAGATACGCAGTATTTT
TRBV18	TRBD2	TRBJ2-5	-	CASSQGLAGVETQYF	TGTGCCAGCTCTCAGGGACTAGCGGGAGTAGAGACCCAGTACTTC
TRBV5-4	-	TRBJ2-1	-	CASSLETGSYNEQFF	TGTGCCAGCAGCTTGGAGACTGGATCCTACAATGAGCAGTTCTTC
TRBV5-6	-	TRBJ1-1	few	CASSLAGAGTEAFF	TGTGCCAGCAGCTTGGCAGGGGCGGGCACTGAAGCTTTCTTT
TRBV6-5	-	TRBJ1-2	-	CASSYSRGGPSGYTF	TGTGCCAGCAGTTACTCGCGGGGGGGTCCCTCTGGCTACACCTTC
TRBV28	-	TRBJ2-7	-	CASRTGGLRSYEQYF	TGTGCCAGCAGAACCGGGGGGCTGCGCTCCTACGAGCAGTACTTC
TRBV21-1	-	TRBJ2-1	-	CASSKGYRDRESYNEQFF	TGTGCCAGCAGCAAAGGTTATAGGGACAGGGAATCCTACAATGAGCAGTTCTTC
TRBV5-6	TRBD2	TRBJ2-7	-	CASSLELAGLGYEQYF	TGTGCCAGCAGCTTGGAACTAGCGGGACTAGGGTACGAGCAGTACTTC
TRBV6-5	TRBD2	TRBJ2-1	-	CASKSGSEHNEQFF	TGTGCCAGCAAAAGCGGGAGTGAACACAATGAGCAGTTCTTC
TRBV5-1	-	TRBJ2-2	-	CASSLAGASGDTGELFF	TGCGCCAGCAGCTTGGCCGGTGCTTCGGGGGACACCGGGGAGCTGTTTTTT
TRBV25-1	TRBD1	TRBJ1-2	-	CASSDDRARYYGYTF	TGTGCCAGCAGTGATGACAGGGCCCGATACTATGGCTACACCTTC
TRBV4-1	-	TRBJ2-1	-	CASSQEWATSYNEQFF	TGCGCCAGCAGCCAAGAATGGGCAACCTCCTACAATGAGCAGTTCTTC
TRBV6-5	TRBD2	TRBJ2-1	-	CASSSGLAGGTQFF	TGTGCCAGCAGTTCGGGACTAGCGGGGGGGACCCAGTTCTTC
TRBV28	-	TRBJ2-7	-	CASNEVSYEQYF	TGTGCCAGCAACGAGGTGTCCTACGAGCAGTACTTC
TRBV29-1	TRBD2	TRBJ2-7	-	CSAILAGGPYEQYF	TGCAGCGCGATACTAGCGGGAGGACCCTACGAGCAGTACTTC
TRBV29-1	-	TRBJ1-1	once	CSVEQRLVMNTEAFF	TGCAGCGTTGAGCAGCGACTGGTAATGAACACTGAAGCTTTCTTT
TRBV5-1	TRBD2	TRBJ2-5	-	CASSLGTSGGAKTQYF	TGCGCCAGCAGCTTGGGTACGAGCGGGGGGGCAAAGACCCAGTACTTC
TRBV7-9	TRBD1	TRBJ1-5	-	CASSPGTGNVYQPQHF	TGTGCCAGCAGCCCCGGGACAGGGAACGTTTATCAGCCCCAGCATTTT
TRBV5-1	-	TRBJ2-1	-	CASSVDRPEQFF	TGCGCCAGCAGCGTCGACAGGCCGGAGCAGTTCTTC
TRBV7-2	-	TRBJ1-1	-	CASSLEAGREAFF	TGTGCCAGCAGCTTAGAGGCAGGCCGTGAAGCTTTCTTT
TRBV7-9	-	TRBJ2-7	-	CASSLRVDEQYF	TGTGCCAGCAGCCTCAGGGTGGACGAGCAGTACTTC
TRBV7-7	TRBD2	TRBJ2-3	-	CASSPAGGPGTDTQYF	TGTGCCAGCAGCCCAGCGGGGGGGCCCGGCACAGATACGCAGTATTTT
TRBV9	-	TRBJ2-6	-	CASSVGSIKGVVSGANVLTF	TGTGCCAGCAGCGTGGGTAGTATAAAAGGGGTTGTCTCTGGGGCCAACGTCCTGACTTTC
TRBV28	TRBD2	TRBJ2-7	-	CASSLRGGIQYF	TGTGCCAGCAGTTTACGCGGGGGAATACAGTACTTC
TRBV27	-	TRBJ1-5	-	CASSFRDQPQHF	TGTGCCAGCAGTTTCCGGGATCAGCCCCAGCATTTT
TRBV6-5	-	TRBJ1-4	-	CASRGGRNEKLFF	TGTGCCAGCAGAGGGGGTCGCAATGAAAAACTGTTTTTT
TRBV6-6	-	TRBJ2-7	-	CASSYSRGGFSYEQYF	TGTGCCAGCAGTTACTCCCGCGGGGGCTTCTCCTACGAGCAGTACTTC
TRBV28	-	TRBJ1-5	-	CASKDSSGNQPQHF	TGTGCCAGCAAAGACTCTTCGGGCAATCAGCCCCAGCATTTT
TRBV5-6	-	TRBJ1-2	-	CASSLDSGSNYGYTF	TGTGCCAGCAGCTTGGATTCCGGGTCTAACTATGGCTACACCTTC
TRBV5-1	TRBD1	TRBJ1-6	-	CASSPQTGGKDSPLHF	TGCGCCAGCAGCCCGCAGACAGGGGGCAAGGATTCACCCCTCCACTTT
TRBV4-1	-	TRBJ2-7	-	CASSRQLDYEQYF	TGCGCCAGCAGCCGACAGCTCGACTACGAGCAGTACTTC
TRBV6-1	-	TRBJ1-6	-	CASSVSDNSPLHF	TGTGCCAGCAGCGTATCCGATAATTCACCCCTCCACTTT
TRBV7-2	-	TRBJ2-1	-	CASSPGLLGNEQFF	TGTGCCAGCAGCCCAGGACTATTGGGCAATGAGCAGTTCTTC
TRBV6-1	-	TRBJ2-6	-	CASSERTATSGANVLTF	TGTGCCAGCAGTGAAAGGACAGCAACCTCTGGGGCCAACGTCCTGACTTTC
TRBV5-1	TRBD2	TRBJ2-5	-	CASSAGVPGETQYF	TGCGCCAGCAGCGCGGGAGTTCCTGGAGAGACCCAGTACTTC
TRBV10-3	-	TRBJ2-1	few	CAISESIGDEQFF	TGTGCCATCAGTGAGTCTATAGGGGATGAGCAGTTCTTC
TRBV29-1	-	TRBJ2-7	-	CSTRDTPSGEQYF	TGCAGCACCCGGGACACTCCCTCGGGTGAGCAGTACTTC
TRBV6-5	TRBD1	TRBJ1-2	-	CASSSRTGRGGYTF	TGTGCCAGCAGTTCACGGACAGGGAGGGGTGGCTACACCTTC
TRBV7-8	TRBD2	TRBJ2-7	-	CASRLSSGSHEQYF	TGTGCCAGCAGACTCTCTAGCGGGAGCCACGAGCAGTACTTC
TRBV5-3	-	TRBJ1-6	once	CARSLGRRPNSPLHF	TGTGCCAGAAGCTTGGGTAGGCGGCCTAATTCACCCCTCCACTTT